This T cell receptor (beta chain) came from a study of blood T cell repertoires in COVID-19. At the level of the study: Some COVID-19 samples were acute and others convalescent; all came from the United States, Italy and Spain.

Assay: immunoSEQ multiplex PCR; the TCRdb copy retains only in-frame clones and omits some. The sample lists roughly 150,000 clones, about 87% occurring once. For this clone: Additional DNA sequences in this sample encode the identical CDR3.

The CDR3 length is 13 residues. Germline CDR1 and CDR2: GTSNPN and SVGIG (reference sequence). Trimming stripped 2 bases from V and 5 bases from J, with 9 bases between. V gene TRBV30 combines with J gene TRBJ1-4; the D gene is possibly TRBD1 (6 bases). The sequenced material came from peripheral blood. The TCR originated in a human donor in a cohort sampled during active COVID-19. The CDR3 DNA follows: TGTGCCTGGAGTCTCGGACAGAATGAAAAACTGTTTTTT. This translates into CAWSLGQNEKLFF.